The T cell receptor (beta chain) under discussion was sequenced for a study of immune evolution from preneoplasia to lung adenocarcinoma. Overall study: HLA loss of heterozygosity: 5.5% to 8.5% AIS, about 14% MIA, approximately 35% ADC, none AAH. Overall study findings and caveats: Clonality was highest in normal lung, lower in later-stage lesions apparently. From normal lung to invasive adenocarcinoma, top clone frequencies appeared to decrease.

This clone was seen just once. The antigen remains unidentified. The trim removed 9 bases at V and 0 bases at J, leaving 4 bases unmatched. The length of the CDR3 is 14 residues. Germline V gene lookup returns CDR1 LNHDA and CDR2 SQIVND (reference sequence). The repertoire was sequenced with immunoSEQ multiplex PCR; TCRdb's copy has only in-frame clones and lacks some. This table has about 16,000 clones, 75% to 90% appearing once. Nucleic acids came from premalignant or tumor cells enriched by macro-dissection. The sample comprised FFPE invasive lung adenocarcinoma tissue. This sequence was found in a person between 65 and 79 years old with invasive lung adenocarcinoma. The chain has TRBV19 and TRBJ2-3; 9 nucleotides match TRBD2. CDR3 amino acids: CASKRGDSTDTQYF. The DNA for the CDR3 is TGTGCCAGCAAGCGGGGGGATAGCACAGATACGCAGTATTTT. The full variable domain, its missing parts supplied by reference TRBV19 and TRBJ2-3, is DGGITQSPKYLFRKEGQNVTLSCEQNLNHDAMYWYRQDPGQGLRLIYYSQIVNDFQKGDIAEGYSVSREKKESFPLTVTSAQKNPTAFYLCASKRGDSTDTQYFGPGTRLTVL.